This T cell receptor beta chain stems from a study of blood T cell repertoires in COVID-19. CDR3 length: 12 amino acids. Trimming took 8 bases from V and 2 from J, leaving 9 bases between them. The V gene's germline CDR1 is MNHEY and CDR2 SMNVEV (reference sequence). Only in-frame clones appear in the TCRdb table, and some are missing; sequencing was by immunoSEQ multiplex PCR. The sample has 220,000 or so clones, approximately 84% seen once. This clone was detected once. This clonotype was sampled from an elderly woman with acute or convalescent COVID-19. J is TRBJ1-2 and V is TRBV27; no definite D call. Sequences were obtained from peripheral blood. CDR3 residues: CASSGRNYGYTF. As DNA, the CDR3 is TGTGCCAGCTCGGGGAGGAACTATGGCTACACCTTC.